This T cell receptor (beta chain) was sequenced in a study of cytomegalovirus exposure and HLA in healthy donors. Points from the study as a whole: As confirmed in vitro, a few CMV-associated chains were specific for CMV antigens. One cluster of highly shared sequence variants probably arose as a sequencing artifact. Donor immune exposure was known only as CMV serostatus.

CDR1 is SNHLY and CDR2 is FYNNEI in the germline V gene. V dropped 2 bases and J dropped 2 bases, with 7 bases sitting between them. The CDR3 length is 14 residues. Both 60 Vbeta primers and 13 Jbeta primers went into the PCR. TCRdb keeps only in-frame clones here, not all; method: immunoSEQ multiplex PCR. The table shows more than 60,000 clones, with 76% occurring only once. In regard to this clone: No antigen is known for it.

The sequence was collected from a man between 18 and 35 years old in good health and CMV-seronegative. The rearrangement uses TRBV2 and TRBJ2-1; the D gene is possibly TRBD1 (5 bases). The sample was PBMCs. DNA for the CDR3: TGTGCCAGCAGTGAAAGGGGCCCCTACAATGAGCAGTTCTTC. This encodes CASSERGPYNEQFF.